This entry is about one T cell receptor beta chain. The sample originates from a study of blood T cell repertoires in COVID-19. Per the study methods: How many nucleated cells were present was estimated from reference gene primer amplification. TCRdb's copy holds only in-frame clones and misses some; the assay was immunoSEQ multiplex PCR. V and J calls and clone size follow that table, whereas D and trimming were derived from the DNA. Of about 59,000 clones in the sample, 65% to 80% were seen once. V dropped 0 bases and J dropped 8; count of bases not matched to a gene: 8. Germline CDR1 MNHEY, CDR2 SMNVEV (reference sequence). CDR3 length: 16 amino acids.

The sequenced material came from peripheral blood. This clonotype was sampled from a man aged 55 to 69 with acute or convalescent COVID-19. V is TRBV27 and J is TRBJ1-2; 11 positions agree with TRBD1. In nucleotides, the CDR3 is TGTGCCAGCAGTTTATCGGTCGGACAGGGGGCCGAGGGCTACACCTTC. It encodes CASSLSVGQGAEGYTF.